A single sample gave rise to the 21 T cell receptor beta chains below, sequenced in a study of blood T cell repertoires in COVID-19. Sequenced by immunoSEQ multiplex PCR; TCRdb stores in-frame clones only, minus some. The sample consists of around 100,000 clones, 88% of them appearing once. The sample comprised peripheral blood. These receptors all come from a human donor in a cohort sampled during active COVID-19.

The chain recombines TRBV7-8 with TRBJ1-1; maybe TRBD1 (5 bases). The V end lost 2 bases, the J end lost 1 base, and 11 bases lay between the germline ends. The germline CDR1 and CDR2 sequences are SGHVS and FQNEAQ. The CDR3 runs to 15 residues. Here the CDR3 reads CASSLSGAGNTEAFF. DNA of the CDR3: TGTGCCAGCAGCTTAAGCGGGGCAGGGAACACTGAAGCTTTCTTT.

The chain uses TRBV7-9 and TRBJ2-1; 7 bases map to TRBD2. V was clipped by 1 base and J by 6 bases; unmatched bases: 0. Germline CDR1 and CDR2: SEHNR and FQNEAQ (reference sequence). This CDR3 is 13 amino acids long. This CDR3 is CASSLGGSNEQFF. DNA for the CDR3: TGTGCCAGCAGCTTAGGCGGGAGCAATGAGCAGTTCTTC. The full variable domain, with the rest looked up from reference TRBV7-9 and TRBJ2-1, is DTGVSQNPRHKITKRGQNVTFRCDPISEHNRLYWYRQTLGQGPEFLTYFQNEAQLEKSRLLSDRFSAERPKGSFSTLEIQRTEQGDSAMYLCASSLGGSNEQFFGPGTRLTVL.

This chain uses TRBV11-2 with TRBJ2-7, with 8 bases lining up with TRBD1. The CDR3 covers 13 residues. With V trimmed by 0 bases and J by 8 bases, 3 bases remained unmatched. Germline CDR1 is SGHAT and CDR2 is FQNNGV. In nucleotides, the CDR3 is TGTGCCAGCAGCTTAGAGCGGACAGGGCAGCAGTACTTC. Translated: CASSLERTGQQYF. Complete variable domain (other parts from reference TRBV11-2 and TRBJ2-7): EAGVAQSPRYKIIEKRQSVAFWCNPISGHATLYWYQQILGQGPKLLIQFQNNGVVDDSQLPKDRFSAERLKGVDSTLKIQPAKLEDSAVYLCASSLERTGQQYFGPGTRLTVT.

This clone was counted once. The V call is TRBV10-2, the J call TRBJ2-7, with 8 bases identical to TRBD2. The germline CDR1 and CDR2 sequences are WSHSY and SAAADI. CDR3 length: 13 amino acids. V was clipped by 8 bases and J by 7 bases; unmatched bases: 10. The CDR3 nucleotides are TGCGCCAGCTTAAGAAGCGGGAGAGGTGAGCAGTACTTC. Protein sequence: CASLRSGRGEQYF.

The CDR3: CASSIYERFVGELFF. CDR3 coding DNA: TGTGCCAGTAGTATATACGAGCGCTTCGTCGGGGAGCTGTTTTTT. The chain recombines TRBV19 with TRBJ2-2; D gene uncertain. CDR3 length equals 15 residues. The V gene's germline CDR1 is LNHDA and CDR2 SQIVND (reference sequence). Trimming shortened V by 2 bases and J by 7 bases, and 14 bases separated the two germline ends.

The rearrangement joins TRBV28 to TRBJ2-5; maybe TRBD1 (5 bases). The V end was cut by 2 bases, the J end by 0 bases, with 19 bases between. The CDR3 sequence is 18 residues long. The germline CDR1 and CDR2 sequences are MDHEN and SYDVKM. Here the CDR3 reads CASSLRVAGSLYQETQYF. CDR3 coding DNA: TGTGCCAGCAGTTTACGCGTGGCAGGGTCTTTGTACCAAGAGACCCAGTACTTC.

This chain uses TRBV6-5 with TRBJ2-5; 7 bases are shared with TRBD1. Germline V lookup: CDR1 MNHEY, CDR2 SVGAGI. The CDR3 covers 13 residues. Trimming at V came to 4 bases and at J to 2 bases, leaving 1 base not matched to a gene. CDR3 sequence reads: CASSSRGQETQYF. The CDR3 DNA follows: TGTGCCAGCAGTTCCAGGGGGCAAGAGACCCAGTACTTC.

The rearrangement links TRBV5-1 to TRBJ2-2; 11 nucleotides agree with TRBD1. From germline, CDR1 is SGHRS and CDR2 YFSETQ. The CDR3 runs to 19 residues. Trimming cost V 0 bases and J 3 bases; bases outside gene matches: 10. CDR3 amino acids: CASSLAVVRTGGYTGELFF. DNA for the CDR3: TGCGCCAGCAGCTTGGCAGTGGTCCGGACAGGGGGCTACACCGGGGAGCTGTTTTTT.

This clone was picked up one time. The chain employs TRBV19 and TRBJ2-7; D is unclear. CDR3 length: 13 amino acids. V lost 2 bases, J lost 3 bases, and 8 bases lay in between. Germline CDR1 LNHDA, CDR2 SQIVND (reference sequence). This CDR3 reads CASSISSFYEQYF. As DNA, the CDR3 is TGTGCCAGTAGTATAAGTAGTTTCTACGAGCAGTACTTC. Full variable domain (missing parts from reference TRBV19 and TRBJ2-7): DGGITQSPKYLFRKEGQNVTLSCEQNLNHDAMYWYRQDPGQGLRLIYYSQIVNDFQKGDIAEGYSVSREKKESFPLTVTSAQKNPTAFYLCASSISSFYEQYFGPGTRLTVT.

The chain uses TRBV7-8 and TRBJ1-4; D unclear. Germline V gene data show CDR1 as SGHVS and CDR2 as FQNEAQ. V dropped 4 bases and J dropped 8 bases, with 17 bases sitting between them. CDR3 size: 15 residues. The CDR3 here is CASSSMPSLGEKLFF. The CDR3 region has the DNA TGTGCCAGCAGCTCAATGCCAAGCCTCGGGGAAAAACTGTTTTTT. The full variable domain, rest sourced from reference TRBV7-8 and TRBJ1-4, is GAGVSQSPRYKVAKRGQDVALRCDPISGHVSLFWYQQALGQGPEFLTYFQNEAQLDKSGLPSDRFFAERPEGSVSTLKIQRTQQEDSAVYLCASSSMPSLGEKLFFGSGTQLSVL.

The J gene is TRBJ2-7, the V gene TRBV6-5; 7 nucleotides line up with TRBD2. In germline, CDR1 is MNHEY, CDR2 SVGAGI. The length of the CDR3 is 12 residues. Trimming at V came to 11 bases and at J to 4 bases, leaving 8 bases not matched to a gene. In nucleotides, the CDR3 is TGTGCCGGCTGGACTAGTTCTTACGAGCAGTACTTC. Residues: CAGWTSSYEQYF.

The genes are TRBV5-4 and TRBJ2-7; D call uncertain. Trimming removed 3 bases from V and 5 bases from J, with 12 bases in between. Germline-derived CDR1 and CDR2 are SGHNT and YYREEE (reference sequence). The CDR3 is 13 amino acids. The CDR3 nucleotides are TGTGCCAGCAGCTCCCTCCCCTACCACGAGCAGTACTTC. It encodes CASSSLPYHEQYF.

The J gene is TRBJ1-2, the V gene TRBV28, with D perhaps TRBD1 (5 bases). Germline CDR1 is MDHEN and CDR2 is SYDVKM. The ends were cut back, 5 bases at V and 8 bases at J, with 24 bases in the middle. This CDR3 spans 16 amino acids. CDR3 protein: CASSPGEGGSWGGYTF. The DNA for the CDR3 is TGTGCCAGCAGTCCCGGGGAAGGCGGGAGCTGGGGGGGCTACACCTTC.

This chain links TRBV2 with TRBJ2-3; TRBD2 matches at 7 bases. This CDR3 region has 15 residues. Germline V gene data show CDR1 as SNHLY and CDR2 as FYNNEI. Trimming at V came to 7 bases and at J to 2 bases, leaving 9 bases not matched to a gene. The CDR3 DNA is TGTGCCAGCACTCCAACTAGCGCCAACACAGATACGCAGTATTTT. Amino acids: CASTPTSANTDTQYF.

A note on this clone: Other DNA sequences from this sample encode an identical CDR3 as well. This sequence joins TRBV5-1 and TRBJ2-5; 7 bases match TRBD2. Per the germline V gene, CDR1 is SGHRS and CDR2 is YFSETQ. The CDR3 spans 15 residues. The J segment lost 2 bases and the V segment lost 0 bases, leaving 4 bases of the junction unmatched. As DNA, the CDR3 is TGCGCCAGCAGCTTGGGTGGTAGCGGGCAAGAGACCCAGTACTTC. Translating it yields CASSLGGSGQETQYF.

The gene calls are TRBV11-2 and TRBJ1-1; TRBD1 is a possible D gene (6 bases). CDR1 is SGHAT, CDR2 FQNNGV, per germline. The CDR3 contains 15 residues. Trimming shortened V by 7 bases and J by 2 bases, and 17 bases separated the two germline ends. CDR3 sequence (DNA): TGTGCCAGCACCCTAGAGGGGGGGGCCAACACTGAAGCTTTCTTT. This encodes CASTLEGGANTEAFF.

J is TRBJ1-2 and V is TRBV11-1; possible D gene TRBD1, 6 bases. The CDR3 length is 14 residues. In germline, CDR1 is SGHAT, CDR2 FQDESV (reference sequence). Trimming removed 0 bases from V and 4 bases from J, with 9 bases in between. CDR3 protein: CASSLAGQAYGYTF. The CDR3 DNA follows: TGTGCCAGCAGCTTAGCGGGACAAGCCTATGGCTACACCTTC.

The chain is built from TRBV5-1 and TRBJ1-5; 9 positions agree with TRBD1. V was clipped by 1 base and J by 6 bases; unmatched bases: 5. Germline loops: CDR1 SGHRS, CDR2 YFSETQ. This CDR3 contains 15 residues. CDR3 in DNA: TGCGCCAGCAGCTTGACAGGGGGCCGGGGTCAGCCCCAGCATTTT. As protein: CASSLTGGRGQPQHF.

The chain has TRBV5-1 and TRBJ2-7; a possible D gene is TRBD2 (6 bases). Germline V CDR1 and CDR2: SGHRS, YFSETQ. CDR3 length: 15 amino acids. Trimming shortened V by 1 base and J by 4 bases, and 15 bases separated the two germline ends. CDR3 nucleotide sequence: TGCGCCAGCAGCTTGAATGCGGAGGCGGGGTACGAGCAGTACTTC. It codes for CASSLNAEAGYEQYF.

The genes are TRBV7-8 and TRBJ2-3; D is possibly TRBD2 (7 bases). CDR1 is SGHVS, CDR2 FQNEAQ, per germline. Between the trimmed V and J ends, which lost 3 bases and 7 bases, there was a span of 23 bases. The length of the CDR3 is 17 residues. CDR3 region: CASSFLQGGGRYNTQYF. The CDR3, as DNA: TGTGCCAGCAGCTTCCTACAGGGCGGGGGACGGTATAATACGCAGTATTTT.

The rearrangement joins TRBV5-1 to TRBJ2-7, with TRBD2 identical over 9 bases. This CDR3 is 18 amino acids long. Germline-derived CDR1 and CDR2 are SGHRS and YFSETQ. J lost 3 bases, V lost 0 bases, and 13 bases had no gene match. CDR3 bases: TGCGCCAGCAGCTTGGCCCAATCTCTACTAGCGGGTTACTACGAGCAGTACTTC. It is translated as CASSLAQSLLAGYYEQYF.